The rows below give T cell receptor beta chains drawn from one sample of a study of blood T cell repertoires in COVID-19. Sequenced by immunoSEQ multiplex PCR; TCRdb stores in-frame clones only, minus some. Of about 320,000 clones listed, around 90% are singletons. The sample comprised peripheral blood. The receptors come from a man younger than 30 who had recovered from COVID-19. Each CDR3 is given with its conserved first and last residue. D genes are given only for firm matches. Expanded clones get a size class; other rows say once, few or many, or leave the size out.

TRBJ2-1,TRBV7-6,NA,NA,TGTGCCAGCAGCTTAGACCAGATCGATGAGCAGTTCTTC,CASSLDQIDEQFF
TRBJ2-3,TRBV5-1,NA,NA,TGCGCCAGCAGCTTATCGGACGGGATCACAGATACGCAGTATTTT,CASSLSDGITDTQYF
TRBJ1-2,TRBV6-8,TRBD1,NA,TGTGCCAGCAGTATCTACGCAGACAGGGCGGCCTATGGCTACACCTTC,CASSIYADRAAYGYTF
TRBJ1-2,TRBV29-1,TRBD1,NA,TGCAGCGTTGAAGGGACAGGGGGCAGGCACTATGGCTACACCTTC,CSVEGTGGRHYGYTF
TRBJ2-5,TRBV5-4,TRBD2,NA,TGTGCCAGCAGCCAGAACGCGGGGGAAGAGACCCAGTACTTC,CASSQNAGEETQYF
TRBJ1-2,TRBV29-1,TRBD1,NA,TGCAGCGTCCTACGGGGCCAGGGGGCGACCAGCTATGGCTACACCTTC,CSVLRGQGATSYGYTF
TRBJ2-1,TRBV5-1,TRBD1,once,TGCGCCAGCAGCTTGGGACAGGGGAGAACGCAGTTCTTC,CASSLGQGRTQFF
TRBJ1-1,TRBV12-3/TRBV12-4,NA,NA,TGTGCCAGCAGTTTCCTACAGGGCGCTGAAGCTTTCTTT,CASSFLQGAEAFF
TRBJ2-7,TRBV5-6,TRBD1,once,TGTGCCAGCACCGAGGGACAGGTGGGAACCTACGAGCAGTACTTC,CASTEGQVGTYEQYF
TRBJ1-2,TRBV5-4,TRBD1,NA,TGTGCCAGCAGGCCAGGGGGCGCAGACTATGGCTACACCTTC,CASRPGGADYGYTF
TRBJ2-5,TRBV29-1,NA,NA,TGCAGCGTTGAACAATTTAGAACCCAGTACTTC,CSVEQFRTQYF
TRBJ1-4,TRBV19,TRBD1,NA,TGTGCCAGTAGCATTACAGGGGGCTGGAGAGAAAAACTGTTTTTT,CASSITGGWREKLFF
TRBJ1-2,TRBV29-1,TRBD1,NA,TGCAGCGTTACGACAGGGGCGTCCTCTGGGGGCTACACCTTC,CSVTTGASSGGYTF
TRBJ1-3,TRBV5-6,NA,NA,TGTGCCAGCAGCTCGCAGGGGGGAAACACCATATATTTT,CASSSQGGNTIYF
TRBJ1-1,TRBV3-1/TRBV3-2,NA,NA,TGTGCCAGCAGCCAAGATGTGTCAGAGGTAACTTTCTTT,CASSQDVSEVTFF
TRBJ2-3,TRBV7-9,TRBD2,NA,TGTGCCAGCAGCTTAGGGATAGCGGGGGGGCAAGATACGCAGTATTTT,CASSLGIAGGQDTQYF
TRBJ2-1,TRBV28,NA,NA,TGTGCCAGCAGTTTCCGGGGCTACAATGAGCAGTTCTTC,CASSFRGYNEQFF
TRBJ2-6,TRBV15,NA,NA,TGTGCCACCAGCAGGCAGGGAAGCCTGAGCTCTGGGGCCAACGTCCTGACTTTC,CATSRQGSLSSGANVLTF
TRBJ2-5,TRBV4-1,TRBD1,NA,TGCGCCAGCAGCCAAACACGGGACAGGGTTTATGAGACCCAGTACTTC,CASSQTRDRVYETQYF
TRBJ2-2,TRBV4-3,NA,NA,TGCGCCAGCAGCCCCTGGGGGCAGGAGAACACCGGGGAGCTGTTTTTT,CASSPWGQENTGELFF
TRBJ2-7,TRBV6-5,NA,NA,TGTGCCAGCAGCAAGGACAGTTACGAGCAGTACTTC,CASSKDSYEQYF
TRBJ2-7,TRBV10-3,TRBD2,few,TGTGCCATCGCCGAAATAGCGGGAGCTAGGAACGAGCAGTACTTC,CAIAEIAGARNEQYF
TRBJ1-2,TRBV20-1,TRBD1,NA,TGCAGTGCTATTGAGGACAGGGGAGACTATGGCTACACCTTC,CSAIEDRGDYGYTF
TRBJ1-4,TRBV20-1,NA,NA,TGCAGTGCTAGTGAGGCAGGGGTGGGCGAAAAACTGTTTTTT,CSASEAGVGEKLFF